Listed below are T cell receptor beta chains from one sample, sequenced in a study of cytomegalovirus exposure and HLA in healthy donors. Produced via immunoSEQ multiplex PCR; TCRdb's table is partial and in-frame only. The sample includes approximately 280,000 clones, around 87% of them seen just once. Sequencing was done on a sample of PBMCs. These receptors originate from a woman aged 18-29 years in good health and CMV-seronegative. The CDR3 runs from the conserved cysteine through the conserved F or W. The order of the fields is D gene, clone size, V gene, J gene, CDR3 protein, CDR3 DNA. A D gene is named only where the DNA matches it firmly. Clone size is shown for a subset of rows, as once, few, many or a class of expanded clone.

>NA|NA|TRBV27|TRBJ1-2
CASSLSFPGYREGSYGYTF
TGTGCCAGCAGTTTATCGTTCCCCGGTTACAGGGAGGGCAGCTATGGCTACACCTTC
>TRBD2|NA|TRBV28|TRBJ2-3
CASSLAGGGVDTQYF
TGTGCCAGCAGTCTAGCGGGAGGCGGGGTAGATACGCAGTATTTT
>TRBD1|NA|TRBV19|TRBJ1-5
CARHRDRGHGQPQHF
TGTGCCAGACACAGGGACAGGGGGCACGGTCAGCCCCAGCATTTT
>TRBD1|NA|TRBV28|TRBJ2-3
CASSLRTGTSTDTQYF
TGTGCCAGCAGTTTACGGACAGGTACTAGCACAGATACGCAGTATTTT
>TRBD2|NA|TRBV5-4|TRBJ2-7
CASSFPLVGVAGASYYEQYF
TGTGCCAGCAGCTTCCCCTTGGTGGGAGTAGCGGGGGCAAGTTACTACGAGCAGTACTTC
>TRBD2|NA|TRBV10-3|TRBJ2-2
CAISVRAGVSDTGELFF
TGTGCCATCAGTGTAAGGGCGGGAGTATCAGACACCGGGGAGCTGTTTTTT
>NA|once|TRBV27|TRBJ2-7
CASSNSGPTYEQYF
TGTGCCAGCAGTAATTCAGGGCCAACCTACGAGCAGTACTTC
>NA|NA|TRBV5-1|TRBJ2-6
CASSLDGGGPGGANVLTF
TGCGCCAGCAGCTTGGACGGCGGGGGCCCGGGAGGGGCCAACGTCCTGACTTTC
>TRBD2|NA|TRBV5-1|TRBJ2-1
CASSIGLGQFF
TGCGCCAGCAGCATTGGACTAGGTCAGTTCTTC
>NA|NA|TRBV20-1|TRBJ2-7
CSARGRYEQYF
TGCAGTGCTAGAGGTCGCTACGAGCAGTACTTC
>TRBD2|NA|TRBV28|TRBJ2-1
CASVPSGRYSNEQFF
TGTGCCAGCGTACCTAGCGGGAGATATAGTAATGAGCAGTTCTTC
>TRBD2|NA|TRBV9|TRBJ2-1
CASSDRLAGGTDEQFF
TGTGCCAGCAGTGACCGACTAGCGGGGGGCACTGATGAGCAGTTCTTC
>TRBD1|NA|TRBV11-1|TRBJ2-5
CASSLVGQGVLETQYF
TGTGCCAGCAGCTTAGTTGGCCAGGGGGTTTTAGAGACCCAGTACTTC
>TRBD2|NA|TRBV7-8|TRBJ2-2
CASSRPRTSGRINTGELFF
TGTGCCAGCAGCCGACCGAGGACTAGCGGGAGAATCAACACCGGGGAGCTGTTTTTT
>TRBD1|NA|TRBV5-4|TRBJ1-3
CASSSGQGRNTIYF
TGTGCCAGCAGCTCCGGACAGGGAAGAAACACCATATATTTT
>NA|NA|TRBV23-1|TRBJ2-5
CASSQSSGGLRETQYF
TGCGCCAGCAGTCAATCGAGTGGAGGGTTGCGAGAGACCCAGTACTTC
>NA|once|TRBV9|TRBJ2-1
CASSAREGSYNEQFF
TGTGCCAGCAGCGCACGAGAGGGCTCCTACAATGAGCAGTTCTTC
>NA|NA|TRBV2|TRBJ2-6
CASSKTDPGANVLTF
TGTGCCAGCAGTAAGACAGATCCCGGGGCCAACGTCCTGACTTTC
>TRBD1|NA|TRBV18|TRBJ2-1
CASSLGTANNEQFF
TGTGCCAGCTCGCTAGGGACAGCGAACAATGAGCAGTTCTTC
>NA|few|TRBV25-1|TRBJ2-1
CASSEHYVTGSSYNEQFF
TGTGCCAGCAGTGAACACTACGTTACAGGGAGCTCCTACAATGAGCAGTTCTTC
>NA|NA|TRBV13|TRBJ1-6
CASSFLEGRNSPLHF
TGTGCCAGCAGCTTCTTGGAGGGGCGAAATTCACCCCTCCACTTT
>NA|NA|TRBV5-1|TRBJ2-5
CASSPGGWYQETQYF
TGCGCCAGCAGCCCAGGGGGGTGGTACCAAGAGACCCAGTACTTC
>NA|NA|TRBV19|TRBJ2-7
CATRGWKEQYF
TGTGCCACACGAGGGTGGAAGGAGCAGTACTTC
>NA|NA|TRBV25-1|TRBJ1-2
CASSESGGYGYTF
TGTGCCAGCAGTGAATCGGGCGGGTATGGCTACACCTTC
>NA|once|TRBV5-4|TRBJ2-7
CASSLEGLAQSEQYF
TGTGCCAGCAGCTTGGAAGGACTCGCCCAAAGTGAGCAGTACTTC
>TRBD1|NA|TRBV2|TRBJ1-3
CASSEGRGRIVAGNTIYF
TGTGCCAGCAGTGAGGGCAGGGGGCGAATTGTAGCTGGAAACACCATATATTTT
>TRBD1|NA|TRBV6-5|TRBJ1-5
CASSRDRGNQPQHF
TGTGCCAGCAGTCGCGACAGGGGAAATCAGCCCCAGCATTTT
>TRBD2|NA|TRBV5-1|TRBJ2-1
CASSQGLVAYNEQFF
TGCGCCAGCAGCCAGGGACTAGTAGCCTACAATGAGCAGTTCTTC
>NA|NA|TRBV28|TRBJ1-2
CATQVSGVAKGYTF
TGTGCCACCCAAGTTTCGGGGGTGGCGAAGGGCTACACCTTC
>TRBD1|NA|TRBV19|TRBJ2-7
CASSIDRGTYEQYF
TGTGCCAGTAGTATAGACAGGGGGACCTACGAGCAGTACTTC
>NA|few|TRBV5-4|TRBJ1-4
CASSLVGGEKLFF
TGTGCCAGCAGCTTAGTAGGCGGTGAAAAACTGTTTTTT
>TRBD1|NA|TRBV2|TRBJ2-5
CASRPRDRVDF
TGTGCCAGCAGGCCCCGGGACAGGGTGGACTTC
>NA|NA|TRBV6-5|TRBJ2-1
CASSSAGTSNEQFF
TGTGCCAGCAGTAGCGCCGGGACATCAAATGAGCAGTTCTTC
>TRBD1|once|TRBV9|TRBJ2-7
CASSGGDRPYEQYF
TGTGCCAGCAGTGGAGGGGACAGGCCTTACGAGCAGTACTTC
>NA|NA|TRBV28|TRBJ1-3
CASSTTDRPTPWENTIYF
TGTGCCAGCAGTACCACCGACAGGCCGACACCTTGGGAAAACACCATATATTTT
>TRBD1|NA|TRBV6-5|TRBJ1-1
CASSDTGTGFAAFF
TGTGCCAGCAGTGATACCGGGACAGGGTTTGCGGCTTTCTTT
>TRBD2|NA|TRBV9|TRBJ2-1
CASGSGSNEQFF
TGTGCCAGCGGTAGCGGGAGTAATGAGCAGTTCTTC
>NA|NA|TRBV19|TRBJ2-7
CATKVQGTYEQYF
TGTGCCACTAAGGTCCAGGGCACCTACGAGCAGTACTTC
>TRBD1|NA|TRBV5-1|TRBJ1-6
CASSLGGTGITPLHF
TGCGCCAGCAGCTTGGGTGGGACAGGGATTACACCCCTCCACTTT
>NA|NA|TRBV5-1|TRBJ2-3
CASSQASTDTQYF
TGCGCCAGCAGCCAGGCGTCGACAGATACGCAGTATTTT
>NA|NA|TRBV5-1|TRBJ1-5
CASSLGVSTDSNQPQHF
TGCGCCAGCAGCTTGGGTGTTTCGACAGATAGCAATCAGCCCCAGCATTTT
>TRBD2|NA|TRBV11-3|TRBJ2-3
CASSFGRREDEDTQYF
TGTGCCAGCAGCTTTGGGAGGCGGGAGGATGAGGATACGCAGTATTTT
>NA|NA|TRBV7-7|TRBJ2-7
CASSLGRGGEQYF
TGTGCTAGCAGCTTAGGCAGGGGTGGCGAGCAGTACTTC
>TRBD1|once|TRBV28|TRBJ2-1
CASSLPTWDREDNEQFF
TGTGCCAGCAGTTTACCCACCTGGGACAGGGAGGACAATGAGCAGTTCTTC
>NA|NA|TRBV6-6|TRBJ1-3
CASNPAANSGNTIYF
TGTGCCAGCAACCCGGCGGCGAACTCTGGAAACACCATATATTTT
>TRBD2|NA|TRBV9|TRBJ2-1
CASSVSGGRDEQFF
TGTGCCAGCAGCGTTAGCGGGGGTCGCGATGAGCAGTTCTTC
>NA|few|TRBV11-1|TRBJ1-3
CASSFNSGNTIYF
TGTGCCAGCAGCTTTAACTCTGGAAACACCATATATTTT
>NA|NA|TRBV18|TRBJ1-5
CASSGGTVGNQPQHF
TGTGCCAGCTCAGGCGGGACTGTTGGAAATCAGCCCCAGCATTTT
>NA|NA|TRBV27|TRBJ1-2
CASSLQSGGYGYTF
TGTGCCAGCAGCTTACAGAGTGGAGGCTATGGCTACACCTTC
>TRBD1|NA|TRBV6-5|TRBJ1-2
CASSFHDRGGYGYTF
TGTGCCAGCAGTTTCCACGACAGGGGAGGGTATGGCTACACCTTC
>NA|NA|TRBV7-2|TRBJ2-7
CASSLGWASSYEQYF
TGTGCCAGCAGCTTAGGGTGGGCCAGCTCCTACGAGCAGTACTTC
>TRBD2|once|TRBV7-3|TRBJ2-3
CASSPGLAGPEDTQYF
TGTGCCAGCAGCCCGGGACTAGCGGGACCCGAAGATACGCAGTATTTT
>NA|NA|TRBV5-1|TRBJ2-7
CASSFYNLANPSYEQYF
TGCGCCAGCAGCTTTTATAATCTAGCGAATCCCTCCTACGAGCAGTACTTC